The source of this TCR beta chain is a study of blood T cells in healthy people across ages. Germline values: CDR1 MGHRA, CDR2 YSYEKL. Trimming pared 3 bases from V and 5 bases from J, leaving 16 bases between. This CDR3 has 15 residues. Whole-study findings and limits: Underestimates were what the diversity estimates from one million T cells were considered to be.

Through a sample-barcoded 5' primer and a J-beta primer mix, a second PCR was run for roughly 6 to 12 cycles. TCRdb analysed the 5' RACE reads with MiXCR anew, one entry per CDR3 protein. The repertoire holds 1.5 million to 2 million distinct CDR3 sequences, around 35% seen once, with about 11% in the top ten. This clonotype was seen more than once but under ten times. Antigen: not known. This receptor was identified in a woman aged 30 to 39 in good health. Sequenced sample: blood. The J gene is TRBJ1-2, the V gene TRBV4-1, with D maybe TRBD1 (5 bases). This CDR3 reads CASSQPGRGGYGYTF. CDR3 nucleotides: TGCGCCAGCAGCCAGCCGGGACGGGGGGGTTATGGCTACACCTTC.